The rows below give T cell receptor beta chains drawn from one sample of a study of beta chain features in type 1 diabetes. Generated by immunoSEQ multiplex PCR, the TCRdb table keeps only in-frame clones and is missing some. The top ten clones hold under 0.095% of a sample with over 500,000 clones, roughly a sixth of them seen once. The specimen was naive CD4+ T cells from blood. All receptors come from a man aged 18 to 29 in good health. Each CDR3 is given with its conserved first and last residue. D genes are given only for firm matches. Clone size is shown for a subset of rows, as once, few, many or a class of expanded clone.

>TRBD2|15|TRBV7-2|NA|TRBJ2-1
TGTGCCAGCAGCCCAGCGGGACTGGCCCTGAATGAGCAGTTCTTC
CASSPAGLALNEQFF
>TRBD2|20|TRBV7-3|few|TRBJ2-1
TGTGCCAGCAGGACCCCCCGGACCGGCGGGACTAGCGGATACTACAATGAGCAGTTCTTC
CASRTPRTGGTSGYYNEQFF
>TRBD1|17|TRBV7-2|NA|TRBJ1-5
TGTGCCAGCAGCTCCGGGACAGGGGGCGGATTGGGTCAGCCCCAGCATTTT
CASSSGTGGGLGQPQHF
>NA|13|TRBV29-1|few|TRBJ1-2
TGCAGCGTTGCTGGGACGGAGAACTATGGCTACACCTTC
CSVAGTENYGYTF
>NA|15|TRBV28|NA|TRBJ1-4
TGTGCCAGCAGCCCCGCGGCAGGGAGGAATGAAAAACTGTTTTTT
CASSPAAGRNEKLFF
>NA|15|TRBV7-2|NA|TRBJ1-2
TGTGCCAGCAGCCTGACAGGACCCTCTAACTATGGCTACACCTTC
CASSLTGPSNYGYTF
>TRBD1|15|TRBV18|NA|TRBJ1-2
TGTGCCAGCTCACCCGTGGACAGGGGGAACTATGGCTACACCTTC
CASSPVDRGNYGYTF
>NA|11|TRBV5-4|NA|TRBJ1-2
TGTGCCAGCAGCCAGGATTATGGCTACACCTTC
CASSQDYGYTF
>TRBD1|14|TRBV5-1|few|TRBJ2-7
TGCGCCAGCAGTTTACAGGGGTCCACCTACGAGCAGTACTTC
CASSLQGSTYEQYF
>NA|14|TRBV18|NA|TRBJ2-7
TGTGCCAGCTCACCAATATCGGGGACCTACGAGCAGTACTTC
CASSPISGTYEQYF
>NA|16|TRBV11-3|NA|TRBJ2-6
TGTGCCAGCAGCTTAGCAACGGGGCCCGGGGCCAACGTCCTGACTTTC
CASSLATGPGANVLTF
>NA|14|TRBV13|NA|TRBJ2-7
TGTGCCAGCAGAAAGTCAAGAGACTCCTACGAGCAGTACTTC
CASRKSRDSYEQYF
>NA|13|TRBV6-5|NA|TRBJ2-7
TGTGCCAGCAGTTACACCAGGAACTACGAGCAGTACTTC
CASSYTRNYEQYF
>NA|14|TRBV28|few|TRBJ1-4
TGTGCCAGCGAAATCGGGCAGAAAAATGAAAAACTGTTTTTT
CASEIGQKNEKLFF
>NA|13|TRBV6-5|NA|TRBJ2-7
TGTGCCAGCAGGCCGACAGGACCATACGAGCAGTACTTC
CASRPTGPYEQYF
>NA|14|TRBV7-2|NA|TRBJ1-6
TGTGCCAGCAGCCGCGGTGCCAATAATTCACCCCTCCACTTT
CASSRGANNSPLHF
>NA|15|TRBV15|NA|TRBJ1-5
TGTGCCACCAGCTACAATCTTGGGGTCAATCAGCCCCAGCATTTT
CATSYNLGVNQPQHF
>NA|15|TRBV6-5|NA|TRBJ1-3
TGTGCCAGCAGACCATTCAGTCCCTCTGGAAACACCATATATTTT
CASRPFSPSGNTIYF
>TRBD2|15|TRBV19|NA|TRBJ2-7
TGTGCCAGTAGTCGGACTAGCTCAATCTACTACGAGCAGTACTTC
CASSRTSSIYYEQYF
>NA|13|TRBV29-1|few|TRBJ2-7
TGCAGCGTAGCTCCCAGGGTAAACTACGAGCAGTACTTC
CSVAPRVNYEQYF
>NA|15|TRBV15|NA|TRBJ2-2
TGTGCCACCAGCAGAGACAGGGATCTTACCGGGGAGCTGTTTTTT
CATSRDRDLTGELFF
>TRBD2|19|TRBV29-1|NA|TRBJ2-7
TGCAGCGTCTCTTCGTCGGGACTAGCGGTTAAGAGGACCTCCTACGAGCAGTACTTC
CSVSSSGLAVKRTSYEQYF
>NA|14|TRBV5-4|NA|TRBJ1-2
TGTGCCAGCAGCTTGTCACGAGGGCCTTATGGCTACACCTTC
CASSLSRGPYGYTF
>NA|14|TRBV25-1|few|TRBJ1-5
TGTGCCAGCAGTGTTGGGGGACTCAATCAGCCCCAGCATTTT
CASSVGGLNQPQHF
>TRBD1|16|TRBV9|NA|TRBJ2-5
TGTGCCAGCAGCGTAGGCCCAGGGGGCGCAGGGGAGACCCAGTACTTC
CASSVGPGGAGETQYF
>TRBD1|16|TRBV9|NA|TRBJ2-7
TGTGCCAGCAGCGTAGGAAGACAGGGTAATCTCTACGAGCAGTACTTC
CASSVGRQGNLYEQYF
>NA|14|TRBV7-3|few|TRBJ2-2
TGTGCCAGCAGCTCGGACGACTCTCCCGGCGGGCTGTTTTTT
CASSSDDSPGGLFF
>NA|15|TRBV7-2|few|TRBJ2-7
TGTGCCAGCAGCAAGACTAGTGTTATCGGAAACGAGCAGTACTTC
CASSKTSVIGNEQYF
>NA|16|TRBV28|NA|TRBJ2-3
TGTGCCAGCAGTTTTGGAGACAGTAAGTCCACAGATACGCAGTATTTT
CASSFGDSKSTDTQYF
>NA|14|TRBV5-4|few|TRBJ2-3
TGTGCCAGCAGCCCGGGGACGGACACAGATACGCAGTATTTT
CASSPGTDTDTQYF
>NA|13|TRBV29-1|few|TRBJ1-6
TGCAGCGCCCAGGCGGGGTATACTTCACCCCTCCACTTT
CSAQAGYTSPLHF
>NA|13|TRBV29-1|few|TRBJ2-7
TGCAGCGTGGAAGGGCAGGGCGCCTACGAGCAGTACTTC
CSVEGQGAYEQYF
>NA|12|TRBV7-9|NA|TRBJ2-7
TGTGCCAGCAGCTTCAGCGTTTACGAGCAGTACTTC
CASSFSVYEQYF
>NA|16|TRBV15|few|TRBJ2-3
TGTGCCACCAGCAGAGATCTCTGGGGGGCCACAGATACGCAGTATTTT
CATSRDLWGATDTQYF
>NA|15|TRBV30|NA|TRBJ1-6
TGTGCCTGGATCCCAGGGAAGTCACGAAGTTCACCCCTCCACTTT
CAWIPGKSRSSPLHF
>TRBD2|15|TRBV4-3|NA|TRBJ2-5
TGCGCCAGCAGCCGCGCACTAGCGGGGGGTACTACCCAGTACTTC
CASSRALAGGTTQYF
>NA|15|TRBV27|NA|TRBJ1-1
TGTGCCAGCAGTGCCTACAGGGCTCACGGCGCTGAAGCTTTCTTT
CASSAYRAHGAEAFF
>NA|14|TRBV5-4|NA|TRBJ1-2
TGTGCCAGCAGCCCGAGACAGACTAACTATGGCTACACCTTC
CASSPRQTNYGYTF
>NA|15|TRBV7-2|few|TRBJ2-7
TGTGCCAGCAGCTTGGGAGCTAAAGCGTCCTACGAGCAGTACTTC
CASSLGAKASYEQYF
>NA|13|TRBV4-3|few|TRBJ2-3
TGCGCCAGCAGCCAAGATCTGGGAGATACGCAGTATTTT
CASSQDLGDTQYF
>NA|15|TRBV25-1|NA|TRBJ2-3
TGTGCCAGCAGTGAATGGGCAGGGGACACAGATACGCAGTATTTT
CASSEWAGDTDTQYF
>NA|13|TRBV18|NA|TRBJ1-2
TGTGCCAGCTCACCAGGGCGGCAGAATCGATACACCTTC
CASSPGRQNRYTF
>NA|15|TRBV6-5|few|TRBJ2-1
TGTGCCAGCAGTTACTCGATGTCCGGTAGGATTGAGCAGTTCTTC
CASSYSMSGRIEQFF
>TRBD1|16|TRBV19|NA|TRBJ1-1
TGTGCCAGTAGTGTACACAGGGGGCAGATGAACACTGAAGCTTTCTTT
CASSVHRGQMNTEAFF
>NA|15|TRBV5-1|few|TRBJ2-7
TGCGCCAGCAGCTTAGAGCCGGGGTCCTACTACGAGCAGTACTTC
CASSLEPGSYYEQYF
>TRBD2|16|TRBV6-6|few|TRBJ2-1
TGTGCCAGCAGTTACGCCCCTAGCGGGGGGTTCGATGAGCAGTTCTTC
CASSYAPSGGFDEQFF
>NA|14|TRBV6-1|NA|TRBJ1-2
TGTGCCAGCAGTGAAGCCAGGGGTAACTATGGCTACACCTTC
CASSEARGNYGYTF
>TRBD1|15|TRBV7-9|NA|TRBJ2-7
TGTGCCAGCAGCTTAGCTCGGTCAGGGGGATACGAGCAGTACTTC
CASSLARSGGYEQYF
>TRBD1|15|TRBV7-6|few|TRBJ2-7
TGTGCCAGCAGCTTAGCAGGGACAGGGTCCTACGAGCAGTACTTC
CASSLAGTGSYEQYF
>TRBD1|14|TRBV7-9|few|TRBJ1-1
TGTGCCAGCAGTCCGGGACAGGGGCACACTGAAGCTTTCTTT
CASSPGQGHTEAFF
>TRBD2|16|TRBV7-9|NA|TRBJ2-3
TGTGCCAGCAGCTGGCCGCAACTAGCGCGCACAGATACGCAGTATTTT
CASSWPQLARTDTQYF
>NA|12|TRBV28|NA|TRBJ1-1
TGTGCCAGCAACTTTGAGGCGGCTGAAGCTTTCTTT
CASNFEAAEAFF
>TRBD2|15|TRBV6-5|NA|TRBJ2-1
TGTGCCAGCAGTTACCGACTAGCGGGAGGGTTTGAGCAGTTCTTC
CASSYRLAGGFEQFF
>TRBD1|17|TRBV5-1|NA|TRBJ2-1
TGCGCCAGCAGCTGGGGACAGGGGAAAAACTCCTACAATGAGCAGTTCTTC
CASSWGQGKNSYNEQFF
>TRBD2|16|TRBV7-6|NA|TRBJ2-7
TGTGCCAGCAGCCCTGGGACTAGCGAGCGATCCTACGAGCAGTACTTC
CASSPGTSERSYEQYF
>TRBD1|13|TRBV25-1|NA|TRBJ2-7
TGTGCCAGCAGTTTGACACGGACAGGCGAGCAGTACTTC
CASSLTRTGEQYF